The present entry profiles one T cell receptor beta chain with its context. Authors' data handling: Using reference gene primer amplification, nucleated cell counts were estimated. Measured with immunoSEQ multiplex PCR; TCRdb has only the in-frame clones, and not every one. V and J calls and clone size are as listed in that table; D and trimming were resolved from the DNA. The sample consists of 100,000 to 120,000 clones, over 75% of them appearing once. This specimen belongs to a study of blood T cell repertoires in COVID-19. Turning to the study itself: The origin of the acute and convalescent COVID-19 samples was the United States, Italy and Spain. T cells, B-cell-depleted T cells, or PBMCs supplied cDNA or gDNA.

The CDR3 extends over 13 amino acids. Germline V gene data show CDR1 as LNHDA and CDR2 as SQIVND (reference sequence). V lost 9 bases to trimming and J lost 4 bases; unmatched junction nucleotides: 6. The sequencing sample was made of peripheral blood. The origin of this receptor is a man aged 50-59 years with acute or convalescent COVID-19. The chain joins TRBV19 to TRBJ1-3, with 7 positions matching TRBD1. Here the CDR3 DNA reads TGTGCCAGGAAAAGGGGGCCCGGAAACACCATATATTTT. It codes for CARKRGPGNTIYF.